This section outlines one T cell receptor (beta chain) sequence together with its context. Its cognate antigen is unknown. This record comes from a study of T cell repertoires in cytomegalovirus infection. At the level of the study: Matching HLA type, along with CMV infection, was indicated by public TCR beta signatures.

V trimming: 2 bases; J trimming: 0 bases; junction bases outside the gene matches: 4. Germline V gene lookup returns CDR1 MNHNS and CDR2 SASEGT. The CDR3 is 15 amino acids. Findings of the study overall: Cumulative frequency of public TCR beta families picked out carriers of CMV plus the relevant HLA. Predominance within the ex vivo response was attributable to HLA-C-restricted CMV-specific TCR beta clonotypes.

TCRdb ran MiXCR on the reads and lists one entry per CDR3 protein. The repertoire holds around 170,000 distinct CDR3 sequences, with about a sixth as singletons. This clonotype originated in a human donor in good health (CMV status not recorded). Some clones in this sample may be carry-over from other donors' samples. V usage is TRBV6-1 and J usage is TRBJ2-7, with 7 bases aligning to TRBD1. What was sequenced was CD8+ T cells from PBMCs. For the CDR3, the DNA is TGTGCCAGCAGTGAAAAGGGGGACAGCTCCTACGAGCAGTACTTC. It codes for CASSEKGDSSYEQYF.